This T cell receptor beta chain derives from a study of blood T cell repertoires in COVID-19. There are 15 residues in the CDR3. V lost 6 bases, J lost 0 bases, and 5 bases stayed unmatched. The germline CDR1 and CDR2 sequences are ENHRY and SYGVKD. This clone came up once. The table came from immunoSEQ multiplex PCR; TCRdb's copy has only in-frame clones and leaves some out. The sample lists more than 150,000 clones, 87% occurring once. The origin of this receptor is a woman between 70 and 85 years old with COVID-19, enrolled during active disease. V is TRBV10-3 and J is TRBJ1-1; 9 bases map to TRBD1. The sequencing input was peripheral blood. CDR3 residues: CAISPQGAVNTEAFF. The CDR3 DNA is TGTGCCATCAGCCCACAGGGGGCGGTGAACACTGAAGCTTTCTTT.